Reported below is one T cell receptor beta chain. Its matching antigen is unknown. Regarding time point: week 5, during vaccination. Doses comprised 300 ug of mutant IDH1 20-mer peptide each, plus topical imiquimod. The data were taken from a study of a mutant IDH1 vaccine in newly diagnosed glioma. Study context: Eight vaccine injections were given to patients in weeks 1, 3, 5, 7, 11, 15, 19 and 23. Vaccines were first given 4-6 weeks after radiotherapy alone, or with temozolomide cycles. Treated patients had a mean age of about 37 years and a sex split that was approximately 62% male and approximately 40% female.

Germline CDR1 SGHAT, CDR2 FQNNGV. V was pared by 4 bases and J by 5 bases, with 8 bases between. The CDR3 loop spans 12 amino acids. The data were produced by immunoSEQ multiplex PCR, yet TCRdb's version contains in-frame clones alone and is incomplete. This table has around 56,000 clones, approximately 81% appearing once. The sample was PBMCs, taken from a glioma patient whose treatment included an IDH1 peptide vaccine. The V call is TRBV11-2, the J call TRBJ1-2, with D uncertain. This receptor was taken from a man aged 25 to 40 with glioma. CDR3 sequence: CASSSNRYGYTF. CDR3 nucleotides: TGTGCCAGCAGCTCAAACCGGTATGGCTACACCTTC.